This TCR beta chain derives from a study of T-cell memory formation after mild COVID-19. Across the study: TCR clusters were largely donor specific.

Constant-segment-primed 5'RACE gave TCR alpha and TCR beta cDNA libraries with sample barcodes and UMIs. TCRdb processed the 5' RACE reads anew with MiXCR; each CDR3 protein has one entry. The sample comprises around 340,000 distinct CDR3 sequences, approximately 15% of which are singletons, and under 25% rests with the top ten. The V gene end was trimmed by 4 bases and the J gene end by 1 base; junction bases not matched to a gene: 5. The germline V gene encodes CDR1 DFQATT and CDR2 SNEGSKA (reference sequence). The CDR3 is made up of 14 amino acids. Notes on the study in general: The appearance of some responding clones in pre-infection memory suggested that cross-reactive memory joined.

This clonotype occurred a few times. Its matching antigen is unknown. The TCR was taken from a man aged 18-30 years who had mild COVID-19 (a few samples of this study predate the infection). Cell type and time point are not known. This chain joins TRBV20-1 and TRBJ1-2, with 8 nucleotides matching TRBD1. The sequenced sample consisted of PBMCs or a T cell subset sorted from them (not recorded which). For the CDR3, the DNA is TGCAGTGCTATAGGGGACAGGAGTAACTATGGCTACACCTTC. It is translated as CSAIGDRSNYGYTF.